A single sample gave rise to the 3 T cell receptor beta chains below, sequenced in a study of spatial heterogeneity in lung cancer. Overall study findings and caveats: Within tumors, counts of expanded alpha and beta TCRs tracked tumor mutation counts.

One entry per CDR3 protein results from TCRdb running MiXCR on the 5' RACE reads. The table has about 5,300 distinct CDR3 sequences, 7.4% seen once; the top ten hold 45%. Time point specified: sample taken at primary tumor resection. The antigens for these receptors are not known. The material was lung tumor tissue, obtained at surgery. Every receptor here comes from a male donor with early-stage non-small cell lung cancer.

Within the sample, this clonotype is medium-sized (0.01 to 0.1%). The rearrangement links TRBV27 to TRBJ2-7; 10 nucleotides line up with TRBD1. Per germline, CDR1 MNHEY and CDR2 SMNVEV (reference sequence). Trimming cost V 3 bases and J 6 bases; bases outside gene matches: 5. This CDR3 region has 14 residues. This CDR3 is CASSLGDRGREQYF. In nucleotides, the CDR3 is TGTGCCAGCAGTTTGGGGGACAGGGGACGCGAGCAGTACTTC.

The rearrangement links TRBV6-2 or TRBV6-3 to TRBJ2-6; either TRBD1 or TRBD2 may supply D (6 bases each). The V gene lost 0 bases and the J gene lost 12 bases, with 21 bases spanning the gap. CDR3 length: 17 amino acids. CDR1 is MNHEY and CDR2 is SVGEGT in the germline V gene. The CDR3 reads CASSYSPGARYSSVLTF. CDR3 sequence (DNA): TGTGCCAGCAGTTACTCGCCGGGGGCGCGGTACTCCTCCGTCCTGACTTTC.

This clonotype was observed at least ten times. The V and J genes are TRBV12-3 or TRBV12-4 and TRBJ2-1; D gene uncertain. The V end lost 3 bases, the J end lost 0 bases, and 9 bases lay between the germline ends. The CDR3 is made up of 15 amino acids. The CDR3 nucleotides are TGTGCCAGCAGTTTCGTGGTGAGCTCCTACAATGAGCAGTTCTTC. This sequence encodes CASSFVVSSYNEQFF.